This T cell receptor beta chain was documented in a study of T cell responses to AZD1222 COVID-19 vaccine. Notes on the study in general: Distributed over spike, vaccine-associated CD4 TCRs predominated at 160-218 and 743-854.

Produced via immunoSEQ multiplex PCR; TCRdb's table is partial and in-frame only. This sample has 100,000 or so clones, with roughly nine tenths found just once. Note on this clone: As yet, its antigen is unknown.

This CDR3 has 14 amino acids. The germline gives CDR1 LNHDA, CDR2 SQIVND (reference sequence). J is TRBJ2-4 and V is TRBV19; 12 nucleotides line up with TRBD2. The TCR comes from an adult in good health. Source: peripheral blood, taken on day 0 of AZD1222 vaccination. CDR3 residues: CLAGGLVGKNIQYF. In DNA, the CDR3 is TGTCTAGCGGGGGGGCTTGTGGGCAAAAACATTCAGTACTTC.